This T cell receptor beta chain was sequenced during a study of T cell responses to AZD1222 COVID-19 vaccine. Findings and caveats of the study: Only a handful of AZD1222 recipients tested seropositive at baseline. Spike-specific TCR breadth and depth grew following two AZD1222 doses.

Sequenced by immunoSEQ multiplex PCR; TCRdb stores in-frame clones only, minus some. Of under 95,000 clones listed, approximately 83% are singletons. Pooled samples include second doses given at about 4 or 12 weeks. In this sample, this clone turned up once. Its antigen is unidentified. The germline V gene has CDR1 SGHTA and CDR2 FQGNSA. CDR3 length equals 16 residues. The V end was cut by 0 bases, the J end by 5 bases, with 11 bases between. The chain links TRBV7-2 to TRBJ1-6; D unclear. This TCR came from an adult who received the AZD1222 COVID-19 vaccine. The sample was peripheral blood, taken 28 days after the second AZD1222 dose. The CDR3 DNA is TGTGCCAGCAGCTTAGCGGTGGTCGGACATAATTCACCCCTCCACTTT. Protein sequence: CASSLAVVGHNSPLHF.